Below, one T cell receptor beta chain is given with its context. This specimen belongs to a study of OX40 agonist ivuxolimab in advanced cancers. Trimming removed 5 bases at V and 1 base at J, with 9 bases between. CDR1 SGHAT and CDR2 FQNNGV come from the germline V gene. CDR3 length: 14 residues. Collection of blood occurred at baseline, at cycle 4 day 1, and at cycle 7 day 1. Using immunoSEQ multiplex PCR, the repertoire was profiled, and TCRdb retains in-frame clones only, with some absent. The sample contains about 45,000 clones, about 90% of which appear only once. The origin of this receptor is an adult with an advanced solid tumor such as melanoma, head and neck, liver or kidney cancer. This chain uses TRBV11-2 with TRBJ2-1, with D possibly TRBD2 on 6 matching bases. The sample consisted of CD4+ or CD8+ T cells sorted from blood, taken in a trial of the OX40 agonist ivuxolimab. CDR3 coding DNA: TGTGCCAGCAGCGAACGGGGGTCCTACAATGAGCAGTTCTTC. Encoded protein: CASSERGSYNEQFF.